This T cell receptor (beta chain) was obtained from a study of blood T cell repertoires in COVID-19. At the level of the study: Sources were T cells, B-cell-depleted T cells, or PBMCs; the material itself was cDNA or gDNA.

Residents of around 24 US areas, aged about 18 to 89 years, made up the participants. Cohorts were assigned according to the clinical history that participants reported. The V gene's germline CDR1 is SGDLS and CDR2 YYNGEE. This CDR3 is 14 amino acids long. V lost 0 bases and J lost 5, with 11 bases in between. Sequencing was performed with immunoSEQ multiplex PCR; in TCRdb, only in-frame clones are kept and a portion is missing. The sample has 150,000 or so clones; about nine tenths are singletons. This clonotype was sampled from a woman aged 40 to 50 who had been exposed to COVID-19. The rearrangement joins TRBV9 to TRBJ1-1; no reliable D call. The sample comprised PBMCs or T cells enriched from blood (not recorded which). Here the CDR3 DNA reads TGTGCCAGCAGCGTAGCGGGGTCGGGAACTGAAGCTTTCTTT. As protein: CASSVAGSGTEAFF.